This T cell receptor (beta chain) appears in the sequencing data of a study of shared clonotypes between healthy human individuals. Authors' analysis steps: From ImmunoSEQ came sequences covering only the junction and carrying no quality scores, so filtering differed. The table came from immunoSEQ multiplex PCR; TCRdb's copy has only in-frame clones and leaves some out. V and J calls and clone size are those listed in that table; D and trimming were worked out from the DNA. The table includes about 2.3 million clones, around 92% detected once. CDR3 length equals 15 residues. The V end was cut by 1 base, the J end by 6 bases, with 16 bases between. The germline V gene encodes CDR1 SGHAT and CDR2 FQNNGV.

The sequenced sample consisted of naive CD4+ T cells from PBMCs. Subset given: CD45RA+ positively selected. This TCR was sampled from a man aged 18 to 29 in good health. Some clones in this sample may be carry-over from other donors' samples. The chain employs TRBV11-2 and TRBJ2-7; TRBD1 or TRBD2 may be the D gene (7 bases each). The CDR3 here is CASSLGGQGGREQYF. CDR3 sequence (DNA): TGTGCCAGCAGCTTAGGTGGGCAGGGGGGGCGCGAGCAGTACTTC.